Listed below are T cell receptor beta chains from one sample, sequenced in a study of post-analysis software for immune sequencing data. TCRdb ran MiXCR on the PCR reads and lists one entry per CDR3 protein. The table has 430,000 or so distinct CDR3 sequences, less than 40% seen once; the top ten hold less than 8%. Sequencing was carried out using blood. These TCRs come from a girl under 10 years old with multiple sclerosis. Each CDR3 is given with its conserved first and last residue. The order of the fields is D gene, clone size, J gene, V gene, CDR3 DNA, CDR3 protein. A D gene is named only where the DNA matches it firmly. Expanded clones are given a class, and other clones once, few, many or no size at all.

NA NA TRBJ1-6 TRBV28 TGTGCCAGCAGCCATGTAGCTCCCCTCCACTTT CASSHVAPLHF
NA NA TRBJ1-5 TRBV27 TGTGCCAGCGGGAAACCGTACACAGACAATCAGCCCCAGCATTTT CASGKPYTDNQPQHF
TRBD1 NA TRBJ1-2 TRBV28 TGTGCCAGCAGTACCGGGACAGCTTATGGCTACACCTTC CASSTGTAYGYTF
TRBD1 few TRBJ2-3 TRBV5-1 TGCGCCAGCAGCTTGGCCGTAGACAGGGTCCCAGATACGCAGTATTTT CASSLAVDRVPDTQYF
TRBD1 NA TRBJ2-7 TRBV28 TGTGCCAGCAGTGCCGGACAGGCTTCCGGCGAGCAGTACTTC CASSAGQASGEQYF
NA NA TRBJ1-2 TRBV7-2 TGTGCCGCCCGACCTCGAATCAAGTATGGCTACACCTTC CAARPRIKYGYTF
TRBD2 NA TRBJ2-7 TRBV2 TGTGCCAGCAGTGAGGCAGCGGGGGGGTACGAGCAGTACTTC CASSEAAGGYEQYF
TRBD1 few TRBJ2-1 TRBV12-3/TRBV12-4 TGTGCCAGCAGTTTAGCCCAGGGGGCGGTCGAGCAGTTCTTC CASSLAQGAVEQFF
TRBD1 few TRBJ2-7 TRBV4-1 TGCGCCAGCAGCCAACCGGGACAGGGGTTCGACGAGCAGTACTTC CASSQPGQGFDEQYF
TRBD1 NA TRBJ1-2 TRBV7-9 TGTGCCAGCAGCTTAATGGGGGACAGCTATGGCTACACCTTC CASSLMGDSYGYTF